The rows below give T cell receptor beta chains drawn from one sample of a study of CD8+ T cells in alopecia areata. The table came from immunoSEQ multiplex PCR; TCRdb's copy has only in-frame clones and leaves some out. The table records around 140,000 clones, about 89% of them present only once. Source: CD8+ T cells sorted from blood, taken at week 0. These TCRs come from a human donor with alopecia areata. Each CDR3 is given with its conserved first and last residue. The D gene is left open where the match is weak. Where a row states a size, it is once, few, many or the class of an expanded clone; other rows omit it.

clone_size	v_call	d_call	j_call	cdr3_nt	cdr3_aa
NA	TRBV7-9	TRBD1	TRBJ2-7	TGTGCCAGCAGCCCGACAGGGGGGTCCTACGAGCAGTACTTC	CASSPTGGSYEQYF
NA	TRBV5-1	NA	TRBJ1-1	TGCGCCAGCAGCTTGCTGGTCGGCGGGAACACTGAAGCTTTCTTT	CASSLLVGGNTEAFF
NA	TRBV5-1	NA	TRBJ2-3	TGCGCCAGCAGCTTGGGACAAGCAAGCACAGATACGCAGTATTTT	CASSLGQASTDTQYF
NA	TRBV6-5	NA	TRBJ1-1	TGTGCCAGCAGTTGGAAGGGGATCAACACTGAAGCTTTCTTT	CASSWKGINTEAFF
NA	TRBV11-1	NA	TRBJ2-1	TGTGCCAGCAGCGCCGCCAGCACCTACAATGAGCAGTTCTTC	CASSAASTYNEQFF
once	TRBV12-5	NA	TRBJ2-7	TGTGCTAGTGGTTTGGTCTACTACGAGCAGTACTTC	CASGLVYYEQYF
NA	TRBV11-2	NA	TRBJ2-1	TGTGTCAGAAGGGGATACGCCCTTAGTACATATGAGCAGTTCTTC	CVRRGYALSTYEQFF
once	TRBV27	NA	TRBJ2-7	TGTGCCAGCAGTTTATCAAGGGGAACCTACGAGCAGTACTTC	CASSLSRGTYEQYF
NA	TRBV7-9	NA	TRBJ1-1	TGTGCCAGCGGGGCCAGGGGTCCTGAAGCTTTCTTT	CASGARGPEAFF
NA	TRBV27	TRBD2	TRBJ2-2	TGTGCCAGCAGTCCCGGACTAGCGGGAGGCCCGAGTAGGTCCGGGGAGCTGTTTTTT	CASSPGLAGGPSRSGELFF
NA	TRBV6-5	TRBD1	TRBJ2-7	TGTGCCAGCAGTTACGGGACAGGGGGCGGTTACGAGCAGTACTTC	CASSYGTGGGYEQYF
NA	TRBV29-1	NA	TRBJ2-1	TGCAGCGTTGAAGTGGGGGGCCGGAATGAGCAGTTCTTC	CSVEVGGRNEQFF
NA	TRBV7-9	NA	TRBJ2-7	TGTGCCAGCAGCTCCCCGGGCAGGTTCGGGACCTACGAGCAGTACTTC	CASSSPGRFGTYEQYF
NA	TRBV29-1	TRBD2	TRBJ2-5	TGCAGCGCAGAAGCGGGAGATTGGGAGACCCAGTACTTC	CSAEAGDWETQYF
NA	TRBV7-8	NA	TRBJ2-7	TGTGCCAGCAGCTTAGGGGCGGGACGGGAGCAGTACTTC	CASSLGAGREQYF
NA	TRBV10-2	NA	TRBJ2-7	TGCGCCAGCAGCGGGGACGGCAACTACGAGCAGTACTTC	CASSGDGNYEQYF
NA	TRBV6-5	NA	TRBJ1-1	TGTGCCAGCAGTTACGGCCAGAACACTGAAGCTTTCTTT	CASSYGQNTEAFF
NA	TRBV7-6	NA	TRBJ2-7	TGTGCCAGCAGCTCCCAGGCCTATAGGGAGCAGTACTTC	CASSSQAYREQYF
few	TRBV7-9	NA	TRBJ2-2	TGTGCCAGCAGTCATGACCTTGGAACCGGGGAGCTGTTTTTT	CASSHDLGTGELFF
NA	TRBV7-9	NA	TRBJ1-1	TGTGCCAGCACCCAAACGTCGGTGAACACTGAAGCTTTCTTT	CASTQTSVNTEAFF
NA	TRBV6-5	NA	TRBJ2-7	TGTGCCAGCAGCCTGACAGCCAAGAGCTCCTACGAGCAGTACTTC	CASSLTAKSSYEQYF
once	TRBV7-9	TRBD2	TRBJ2-1	TGTGCCAGCAGCTTACCGGGACTAGGTAACAATGAGCAGTTCTTC	CASSLPGLGNNEQFF
NA	TRBV2	TRBD1	TRBJ2-3	TGTGCCTGGCACAGGGGGGACACAGATACGCAGTATTTT	CAWHRGDTDTQYF
NA	TRBV11-2	TRBD2	TRBJ2-1	TGTGCCAGCAGCCTAGCGGGGGGATACAATGAGCAGTTCTTC	CASSLAGGYNEQFF
NA	TRBV29-1	NA	TRBJ2-5	TGCAGCGGGGAGACAGGTTCCCAAGAGACCCAGTACTTC	CSGETGSQETQYF
NA	TRBV19	NA	TRBJ2-1	TGTGCCAGTAGTATAGTGGAGGCGTCCTACAATGAGCAGTTCTTC	CASSIVEASYNEQFF
once	TRBV5-6	NA	TRBJ2-2	TGTGCCAGCAGTAGACTCGACACCGGGGAGCTGTTTTTT	CASSRLDTGELFF
NA	TRBV5-5	NA	TRBJ1-5	TGTGCCAGCAGCTTGGGGGATCAGCCCCAGCATTTT	CASSLGDQPQHF
NA	TRBV2	NA	TRBJ2-3	TGTGCCAGCATTGAAGGGGGTATGACAGATACGCAGTATTTT	CASIEGGMTDTQYF
NA	TRBV4-2	NA	TRBJ2-2	TGTGCCAGCAGCCAAGACGCTGGGGGCGTGGCCGGGGAGCTGTTTTTT	CASSQDAGGVAGELFF
once	TRBV11-2	TRBD1	TRBJ2-7	TGTGCCAGCAGCTTAGGACAGGGGGCAGGTGGGCAGTACTTC	CASSLGQGAGGQYF
NA	TRBV7-9	TRBD2	TRBJ2-3	TGTGCCAGCAGCTTAGGCGGGGGGATAAACACAGATACGCAGTATTTT	CASSLGGGINTDTQYF
NA	TRBV25-1	NA	TRBJ2-7	TGTGCCAGCAGTGTCTTTTCCGGGACCTACGAGCAGTACTTC	CASSVFSGTYEQYF
NA	TRBV29-1	NA	TRBJ2-1	TGCAGCGTTGGGGCACTGGAATCCTACAATGAGCAGTTCTTC	CSVGALESYNEQFF
NA	TRBV7-3	NA	TRBJ2-1	TGTGCCAGCAGCTTATATGGGGGGATTGAGCAGTTCTTC	CASSLYGGIEQFF
NA	TRBV7-2	TRBD2	TRBJ2-7	TGTGCCAGCAGCTCGACGAAAGCGGGATTCTCCTACGAGCAGTACTTC	CASSSTKAGFSYEQYF
NA	TRBV6-6	TRBD2	TRBJ2-5	TGTGCCAGCAGTAATGGACTAGCGGGAGGTCAAGAGACCCAGTACTTC	CASSNGLAGGQETQYF